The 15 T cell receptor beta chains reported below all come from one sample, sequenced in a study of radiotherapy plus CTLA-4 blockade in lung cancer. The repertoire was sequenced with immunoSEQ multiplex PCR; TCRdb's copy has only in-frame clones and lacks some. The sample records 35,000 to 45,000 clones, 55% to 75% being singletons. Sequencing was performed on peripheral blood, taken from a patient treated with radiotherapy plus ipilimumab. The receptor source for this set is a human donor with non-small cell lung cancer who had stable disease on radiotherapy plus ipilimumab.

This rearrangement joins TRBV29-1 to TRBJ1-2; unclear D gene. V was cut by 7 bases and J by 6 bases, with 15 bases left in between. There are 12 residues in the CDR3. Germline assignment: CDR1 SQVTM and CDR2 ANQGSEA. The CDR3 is CSGLSIGDGYTF. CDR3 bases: TGCAGCGGCCTTAGTATCGGGGATGGCTACACCTTC. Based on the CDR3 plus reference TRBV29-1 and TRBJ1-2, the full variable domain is SAVISQKPSRDICQRGTSLTIQCQVDSQVTMMFWYRQQPGQSLTLIATANQGSEATYESGFVIDKFPISRPNLTFSTLTVSNMSPEDSSIYLCSGLSIGDGYTFGSGTRLTVV.

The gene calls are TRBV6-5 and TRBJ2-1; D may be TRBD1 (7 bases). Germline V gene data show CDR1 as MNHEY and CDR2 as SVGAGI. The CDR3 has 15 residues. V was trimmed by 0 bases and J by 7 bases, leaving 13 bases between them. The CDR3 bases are TGTGCCAGCAGTTACTCGAGCCAGGGGGGAAATGAGCAGTTCTTC. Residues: CASSYSSQGGNEQFF.

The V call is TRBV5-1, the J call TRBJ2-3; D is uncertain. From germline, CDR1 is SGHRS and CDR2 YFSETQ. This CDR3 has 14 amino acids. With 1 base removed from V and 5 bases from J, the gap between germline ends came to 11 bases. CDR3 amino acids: CASSLYLPGDTQYF. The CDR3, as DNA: TGCGCCAGCAGCTTGTACCTGCCAGGAGATACGCAGTATTTT.

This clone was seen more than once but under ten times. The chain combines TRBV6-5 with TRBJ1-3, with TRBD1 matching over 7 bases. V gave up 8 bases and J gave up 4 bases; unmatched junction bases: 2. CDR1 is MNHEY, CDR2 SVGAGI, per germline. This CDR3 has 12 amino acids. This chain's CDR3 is CASGQAGNTIYF. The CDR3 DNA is TGTGCCAGCGGACAGGCGGGAAACACCATATATTTT.

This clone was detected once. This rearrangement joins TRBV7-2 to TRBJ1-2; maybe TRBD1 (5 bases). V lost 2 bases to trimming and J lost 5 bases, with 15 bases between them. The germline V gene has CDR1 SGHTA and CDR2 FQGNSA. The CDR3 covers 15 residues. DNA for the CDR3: TGTGCCAGCAGCTTAATTTCAAGGGCAGGGTATGGCTACACCTTC. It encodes CASSLISRAGYGYTF.

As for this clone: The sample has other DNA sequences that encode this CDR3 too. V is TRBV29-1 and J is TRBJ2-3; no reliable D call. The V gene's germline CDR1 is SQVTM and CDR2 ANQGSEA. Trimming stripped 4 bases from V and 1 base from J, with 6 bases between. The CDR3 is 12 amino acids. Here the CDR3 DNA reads TGCAGCGTTGTATCTGGCACAGATACGCAGTATTTT. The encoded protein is CSVVSGTDTQYF.

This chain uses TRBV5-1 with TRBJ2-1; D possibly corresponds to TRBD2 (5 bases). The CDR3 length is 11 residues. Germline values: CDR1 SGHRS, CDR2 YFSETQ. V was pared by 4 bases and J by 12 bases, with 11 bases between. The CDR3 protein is CASSGASGQFF. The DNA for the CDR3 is TGCGCCAGCAGCGGAGCCAGCGGGCAGTTCTTC.

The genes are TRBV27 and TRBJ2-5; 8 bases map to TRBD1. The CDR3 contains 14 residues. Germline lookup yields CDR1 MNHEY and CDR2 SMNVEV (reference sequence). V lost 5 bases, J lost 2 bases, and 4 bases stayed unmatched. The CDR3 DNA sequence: TGTGCCAGCAGTAAGGGGACAGGACAAGAGACCCAGTACTTC. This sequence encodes CASSKGTGQETQYF.

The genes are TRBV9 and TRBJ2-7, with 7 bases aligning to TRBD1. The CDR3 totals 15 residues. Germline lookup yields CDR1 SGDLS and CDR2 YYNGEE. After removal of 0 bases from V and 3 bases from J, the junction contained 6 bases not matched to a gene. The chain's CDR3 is CASSVGQGAYYEQYF. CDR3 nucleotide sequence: TGTGCCAGCAGCGTAGGACAGGGCGCTTACTACGAGCAGTACTTC.

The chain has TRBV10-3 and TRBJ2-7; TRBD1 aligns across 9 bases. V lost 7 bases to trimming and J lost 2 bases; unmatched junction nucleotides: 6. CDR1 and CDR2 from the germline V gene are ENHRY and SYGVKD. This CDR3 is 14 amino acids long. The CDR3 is CAITPGQGTYEQYF. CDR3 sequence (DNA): TGTGCCATCACCCCGGGACAGGGCACCTACGAGCAGTACTTC.

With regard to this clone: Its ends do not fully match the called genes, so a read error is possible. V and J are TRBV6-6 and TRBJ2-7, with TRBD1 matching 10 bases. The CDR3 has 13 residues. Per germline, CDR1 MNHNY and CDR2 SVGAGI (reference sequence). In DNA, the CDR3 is TGTGCCGGCAGACAGGGGGCTGCGTACGAGCAGTACTTC. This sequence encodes CAGRQGAAYEQYF.

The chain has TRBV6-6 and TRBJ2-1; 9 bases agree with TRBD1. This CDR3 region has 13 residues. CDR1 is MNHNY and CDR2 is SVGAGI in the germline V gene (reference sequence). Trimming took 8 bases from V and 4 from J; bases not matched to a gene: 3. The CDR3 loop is CASGQGTYNEQFF. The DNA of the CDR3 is TGTGCCAGCGGACAGGGGACTTACAATGAGCAGTTCTTC.

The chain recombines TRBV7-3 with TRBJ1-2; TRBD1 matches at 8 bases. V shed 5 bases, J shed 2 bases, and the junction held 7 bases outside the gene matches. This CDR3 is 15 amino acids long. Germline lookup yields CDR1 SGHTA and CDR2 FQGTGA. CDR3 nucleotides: TGTGCCAGCAGCCGAACAGGACAGGGAAACTATGGCTACACCTTC. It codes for CASSRTGQGNYGYTF.

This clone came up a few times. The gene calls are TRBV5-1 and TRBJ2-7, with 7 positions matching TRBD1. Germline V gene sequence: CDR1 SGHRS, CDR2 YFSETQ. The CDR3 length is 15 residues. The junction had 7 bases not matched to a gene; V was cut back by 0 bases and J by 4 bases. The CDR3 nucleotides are TGCGCCAGCAGCTTGGTCAGGGACAGAGAGTACGAGCAGTACTTC. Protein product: CASSLVRDREYEQYF.

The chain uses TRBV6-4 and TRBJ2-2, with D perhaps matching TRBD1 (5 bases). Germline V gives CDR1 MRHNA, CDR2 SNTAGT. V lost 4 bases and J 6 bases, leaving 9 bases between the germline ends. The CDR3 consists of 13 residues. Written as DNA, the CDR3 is TGTGCCAGCAGTGCGGAAGGGGCCGGGGAGCTGTTTTTT. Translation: CASSAEGAGELFF.